The following is a T cell receptor (delta chain) sequence with its context. This clone is large (0.1 to 1%). Its specific antigen is unknown. Base qualities are not provided; no much larger clone lies one nucleotide away. Other DNA sequences of this sample code for an identical CDR3. Library preparation was by RT-PCR. Sequencing was carried out with an Illumina MiSeq. With CATT, TCRdb called clones again from the public reads; duplicate DNA rows were later joined. This sample gives some 500 delta-chain clones in total; 15% to 20% of them show up just once. Roughly 60% of the sample goes to the ten largest clones. There are 18 amino acids in the CDR3, from cysteine to phenylalanine inclusive. Only the CDR3 region is kept as DNA, spanning 54 bases read in frame from base 1. As encoded in the germline V gene, CDR1 is GEAIGNYY while CDR2 is EKD. The V and J ends are trimmed by 1 base and 3 bases, leaving 23 bases between them.

The data originate from a study of gamma-delta T cells after stem cell transplantation (dated by TCRdb to the mid-2010s). Sequenced input: gamma-delta T cells. The TCR comes from a human donor. It is not recorded whose cells these are; they may come from a transplant donor. The V and J segments used are TRDV2 and TRDJ1, with no reliable assignment of the D segment. The CDR3 reads CACDTLRHNQDPPDKLIF. DNA sequence: TGTGCCTGTGACACACTACGGCATAATCAGGACCCCCCCGATAAACTCATCTTT.